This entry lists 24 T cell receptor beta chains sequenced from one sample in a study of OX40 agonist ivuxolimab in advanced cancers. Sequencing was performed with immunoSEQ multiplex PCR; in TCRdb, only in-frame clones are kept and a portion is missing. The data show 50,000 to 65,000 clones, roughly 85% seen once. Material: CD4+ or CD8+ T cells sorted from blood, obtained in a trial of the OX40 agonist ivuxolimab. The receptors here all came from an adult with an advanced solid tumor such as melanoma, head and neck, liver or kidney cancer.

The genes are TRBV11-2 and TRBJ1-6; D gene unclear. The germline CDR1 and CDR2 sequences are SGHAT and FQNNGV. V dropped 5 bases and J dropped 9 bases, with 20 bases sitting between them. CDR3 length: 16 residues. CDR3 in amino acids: CASSTSVGGGSSPLHF. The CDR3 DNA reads TGTGCCAGCAGCACATCAGTGGGCGGCGGAAGTTCACCCCTCCACTTT.

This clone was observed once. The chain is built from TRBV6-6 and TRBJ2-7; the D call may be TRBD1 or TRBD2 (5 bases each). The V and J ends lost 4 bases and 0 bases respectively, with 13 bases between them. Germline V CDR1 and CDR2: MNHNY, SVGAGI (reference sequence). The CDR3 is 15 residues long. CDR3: CASSSRGVGSYEQYF. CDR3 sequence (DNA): TGTGCCAGCAGTTCCCGAGGGGTTGGCTCCTACGAGCAGTACTTC.

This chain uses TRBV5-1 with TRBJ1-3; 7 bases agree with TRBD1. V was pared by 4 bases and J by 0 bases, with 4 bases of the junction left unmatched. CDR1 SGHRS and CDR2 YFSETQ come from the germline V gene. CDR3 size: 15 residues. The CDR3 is CASSTGTVSGNTIYF. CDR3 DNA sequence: TGCGCCAGCAGCACCGGGACAGTCTCTGGAAACACCATATATTTT.

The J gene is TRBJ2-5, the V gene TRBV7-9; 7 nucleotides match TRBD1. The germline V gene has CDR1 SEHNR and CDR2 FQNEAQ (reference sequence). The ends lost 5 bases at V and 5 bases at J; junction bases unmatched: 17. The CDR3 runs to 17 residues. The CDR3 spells CASSVEFGPQTGETQYF. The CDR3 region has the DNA TGTGCCAGCAGCGTAGAGTTTGGCCCGCAGACAGGGGAGACCCAGTACTTC.

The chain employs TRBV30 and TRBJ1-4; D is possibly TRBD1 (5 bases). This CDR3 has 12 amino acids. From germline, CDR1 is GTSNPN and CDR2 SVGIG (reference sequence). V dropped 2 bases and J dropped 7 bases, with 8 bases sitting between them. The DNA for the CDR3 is TGTGCCTGGAGTTTTAGGGGTGAAAAACTGTTTTTT. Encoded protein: CAWSFRGEKLFF.

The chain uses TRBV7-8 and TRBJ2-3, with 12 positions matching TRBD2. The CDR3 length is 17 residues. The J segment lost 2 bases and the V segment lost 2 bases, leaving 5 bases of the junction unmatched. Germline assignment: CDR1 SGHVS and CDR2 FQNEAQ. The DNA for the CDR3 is TGTGCCAGCAGCTTAAAGTCTAGCGGGAGGGTCACAGATACGCAGTATTTT. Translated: CASSLKSSGRVTDTQYF.

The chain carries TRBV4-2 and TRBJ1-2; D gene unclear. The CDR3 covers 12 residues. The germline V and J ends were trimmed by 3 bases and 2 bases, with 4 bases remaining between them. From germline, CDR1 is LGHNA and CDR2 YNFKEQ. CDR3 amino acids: CASSQDNYGYTF. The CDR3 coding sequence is TGTGCCAGCAGCCAGGACAACTATGGCTACACCTTC.

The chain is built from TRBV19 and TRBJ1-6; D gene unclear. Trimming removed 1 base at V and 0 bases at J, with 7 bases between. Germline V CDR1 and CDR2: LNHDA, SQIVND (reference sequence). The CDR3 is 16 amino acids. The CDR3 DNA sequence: TGTGCCAGTAGTATAGGAAGTAGCTCCTATAATTCACCCCTCCACTTT. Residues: CASSIGSSSYNSPLHF.

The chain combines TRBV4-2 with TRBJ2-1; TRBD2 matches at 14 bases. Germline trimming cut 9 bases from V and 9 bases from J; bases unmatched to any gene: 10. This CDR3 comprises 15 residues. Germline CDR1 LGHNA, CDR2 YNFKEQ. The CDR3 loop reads CASSRLAGGPIEQFF. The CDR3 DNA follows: TGTGCCAGTTCCAGACTAGCGGGGGGGCCTATTGAGCAGTTCTTC.

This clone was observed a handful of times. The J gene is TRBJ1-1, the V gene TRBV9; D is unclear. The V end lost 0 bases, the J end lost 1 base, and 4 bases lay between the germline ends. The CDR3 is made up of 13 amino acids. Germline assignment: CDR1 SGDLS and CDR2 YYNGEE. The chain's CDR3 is CASSVDWNTEAFF. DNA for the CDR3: TGTGCCAGCAGCGTAGACTGGAACACTGAAGCTTTCTTT.

DNA for the CDR3: TGTGCCAGCAATTACAGGGCCAGCAATCAGCCCCAGCATTTT. Its translation is CASNYRASNQPQHF. The chain joins TRBV2 to TRBJ1-5; D perhaps matches TRBD1 (6 bases). CDR1 and CDR2 (germline): SNHLY, FYNNEI. The CDR3 has 14 residues. The ends were cut back, 7 bases at V and 1 base at J, with 11 bases in the middle.

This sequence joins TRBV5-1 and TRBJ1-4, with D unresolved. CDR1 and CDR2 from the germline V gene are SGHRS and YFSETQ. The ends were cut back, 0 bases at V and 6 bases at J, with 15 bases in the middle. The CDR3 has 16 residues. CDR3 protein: CASSLGSAGGYEKLFF. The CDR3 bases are TGCGCCAGCAGCTTGGGCTCCGCAGGAGGATATGAAAAACTGTTTTTT. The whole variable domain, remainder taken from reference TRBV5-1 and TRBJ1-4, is KAGVTQTPRYLIKTRGQQVTLSCSPISGHRSVSWYQQTPGQGLQFLFEYFSETQRNKGNFPGRFSGRQFSNSRSEMNVSTLELGDSALYLCASSLGSAGGYEKLFFGSGTQLSVL.

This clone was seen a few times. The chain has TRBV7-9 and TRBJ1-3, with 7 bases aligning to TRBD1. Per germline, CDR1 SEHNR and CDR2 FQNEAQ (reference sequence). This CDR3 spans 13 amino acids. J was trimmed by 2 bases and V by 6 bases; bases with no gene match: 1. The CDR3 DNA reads TGTGCCAGCAGTGGGACAGCTGGAAACACCATATATTTT. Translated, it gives CASSGTAGNTIYF.

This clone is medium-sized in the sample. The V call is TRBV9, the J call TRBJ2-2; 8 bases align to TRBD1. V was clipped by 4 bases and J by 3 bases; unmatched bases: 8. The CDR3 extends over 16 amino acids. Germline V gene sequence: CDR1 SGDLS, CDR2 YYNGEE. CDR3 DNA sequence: TGTGCCAGCAGCCCGCCGACAGGGGCAGACACCGGGGAGCTGTTTTTT. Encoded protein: CASSPPTGADTGELFF.

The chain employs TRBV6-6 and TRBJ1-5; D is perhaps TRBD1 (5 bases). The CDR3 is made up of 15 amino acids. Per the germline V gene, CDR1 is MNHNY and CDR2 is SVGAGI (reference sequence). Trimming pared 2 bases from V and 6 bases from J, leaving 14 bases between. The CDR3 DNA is TGTGCCAGCAGTTACCCCGACAGAGGCCCTCAGCCCCAGCATTTT. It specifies CASSYPDRGPQPQHF.

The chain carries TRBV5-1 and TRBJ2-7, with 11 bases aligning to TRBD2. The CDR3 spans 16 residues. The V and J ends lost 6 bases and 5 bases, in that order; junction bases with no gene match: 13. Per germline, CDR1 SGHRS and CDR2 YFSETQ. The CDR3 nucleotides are TGCGCCAGCAACCGAGGTAGCGGGGGGGCCCTGGACGAGCAGTACTTC. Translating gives CASNRGSGGALDEQYF.

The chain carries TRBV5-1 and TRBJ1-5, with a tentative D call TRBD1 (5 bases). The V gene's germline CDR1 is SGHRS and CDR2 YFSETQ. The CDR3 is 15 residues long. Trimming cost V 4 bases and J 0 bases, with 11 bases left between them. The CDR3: CASSPGVNSNQPQHF. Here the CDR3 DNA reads TGCGCCAGCAGCCCGGGGGTTAATAGCAATCAGCCCCAGCATTTT.

Here the CDR3 DNA reads TGTGCCAGCAGCTTGGGGGTGGGAGGCACAGATACGCAGTATTTT. This encodes CASSLGVGGTDTQYF. The chain uses TRBV7-3 and TRBJ2-3, with D possibly being TRBD1 or TRBD2 (5 bases each). In germline, CDR1 is SGHTA, CDR2 FQGTGA. The CDR3 length is 15 residues. V lost 3 bases to trimming and J lost 1 base, with 11 bases between them.

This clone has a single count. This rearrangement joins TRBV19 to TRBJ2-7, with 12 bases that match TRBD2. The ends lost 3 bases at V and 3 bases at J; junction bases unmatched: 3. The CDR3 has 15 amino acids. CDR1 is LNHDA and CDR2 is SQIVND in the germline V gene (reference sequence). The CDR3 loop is CASSISTSGSYEQYF. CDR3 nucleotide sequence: TGTGCCAGTAGTATCTCGACTAGCGGGAGCTACGAGCAGTACTTC.

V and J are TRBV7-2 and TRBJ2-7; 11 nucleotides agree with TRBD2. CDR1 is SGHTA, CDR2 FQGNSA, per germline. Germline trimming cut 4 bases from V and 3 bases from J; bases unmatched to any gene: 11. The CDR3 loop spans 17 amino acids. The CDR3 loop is CASSSRGGTSGSYEQYF. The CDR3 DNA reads TGTGCCAGCAGCTCCCGAGGAGGGACTAGCGGCAGCTACGAGCAGTACTTC. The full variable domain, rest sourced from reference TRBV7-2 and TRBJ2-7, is GAGVSQSPSNKVTEKGKDVELRCDPISGHTALYWYRQSLGQGLEFLIYFQGNSAPDKSGLPSDRFSAERTGGSVSTLTIQRTQQEDSAVYLCASSSRGGTSGSYEQYFGPGTRLTVT.

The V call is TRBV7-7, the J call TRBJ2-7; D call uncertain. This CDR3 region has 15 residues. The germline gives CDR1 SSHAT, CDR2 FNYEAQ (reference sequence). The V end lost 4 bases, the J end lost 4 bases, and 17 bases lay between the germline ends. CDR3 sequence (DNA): TGTGCCAGCAGCTCCGGGCCGGGCCCCCCATACGAGCAGTACTTC. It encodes CASSSGPGPPYEQYF.

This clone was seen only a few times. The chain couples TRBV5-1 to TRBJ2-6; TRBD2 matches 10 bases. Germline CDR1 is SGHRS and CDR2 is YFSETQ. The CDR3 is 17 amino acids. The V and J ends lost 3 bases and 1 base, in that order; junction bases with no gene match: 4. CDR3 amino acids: CASSSTGLASGANVLTF. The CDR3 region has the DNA TGCGCCAGCAGCTCAACGGGACTAGCGTCTGGGGCCAACGTCCTGACTTTC.

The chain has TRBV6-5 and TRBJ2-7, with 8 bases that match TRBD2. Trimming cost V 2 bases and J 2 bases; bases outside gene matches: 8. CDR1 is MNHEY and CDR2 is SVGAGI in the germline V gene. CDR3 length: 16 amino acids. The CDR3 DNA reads TGTGCCAGCAGTTACGCCAGTACTAGCGGTCCCTACGAGCAGTACTTC. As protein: CASSYASTSGPYEQYF.

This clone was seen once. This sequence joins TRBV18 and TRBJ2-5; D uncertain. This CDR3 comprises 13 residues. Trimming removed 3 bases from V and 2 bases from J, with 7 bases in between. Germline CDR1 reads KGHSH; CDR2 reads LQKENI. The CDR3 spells CASSPRQQETQYF. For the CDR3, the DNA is TGTGCCAGCTCACCTCGGCAGCAAGAGACCCAGTACTTC. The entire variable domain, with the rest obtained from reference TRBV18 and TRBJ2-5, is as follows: NAGVMQNPRHLVRRRGQEARLRCSPMKGHSHVYWYRQLPEEGLKFMVYLQKENIIDESGMPKERFSAEFPKEGPSILRIQQVVRGDSAAYFCASSPRQQETQYFGPGTRLLVL.